The rows below give T cell receptor beta chains drawn from one sample of a study of OX40 agonist ivuxolimab in advanced cancers. Some clones are missing from TCRdb's copy, which holds only in-frame ones; the method was immunoSEQ multiplex PCR. Of approximately 57,000 clones listed, approximately 75% are singletons. Material: CD4+ or CD8+ T cells sorted from blood, obtained in a trial of the OX40 agonist ivuxolimab. These receptor sequences come from an adult with an advanced solid tumor such as melanoma, head and neck, liver or kidney cancer. CDR3s include the opening cysteine and the closing phenylalanine or tryptophan. D genes are given only for firm matches. Clone size is given for some rows only: seen once, a few or many times, or a class if the clone is expanded.

v_call	d_call	clone_size	j_call	cdr3_aa	cdr3_nt
TRBV7-3	NA	NA	TRBJ2-2	CASSPGPGYGGELFF	TGTGCCAGCAGCCCGGGGCCAGGGTATGGCGGGGAGCTGTTTTTT
TRBV11-3	NA	once	TRBJ2-7	CASSLDQGEQYF	TGTGCCAGCAGCTTAGATCAGGGGGAGCAGTACTTC
TRBV9	NA	NA	TRBJ2-7	CASSVEEAATYEQYF	TGTGCCAGCAGCGTTGAAGAAGCCGCCACCTACGAGCAGTACTTC
TRBV18	NA	NA	TRBJ2-5	CASSLGANAETQYF	TGTGCCAGCTCACTTGGGGCCAACGCGGAGACCCAGTACTTC
TRBV23-1	TRBD1	once	TRBJ2-7	CASIRTGRAYEQYF	TGCGCCAGCATCCGGACAGGTCGGGCCTACGAGCAGTACTTC
TRBV5-1	NA	NA	TRBJ2-3	CASNPGTSTDTQYF	TGCGCCAGCAACCCGGGAACTAGCACAGATACGCAGTATTTT
TRBV5-4	TRBD2	NA	TRBJ2-7	CASSPASGVRYEQYF	TGTGCCAGCAGCCCCGCTAGCGGGGTTAGATACGAGCAGTACTTC
TRBV7-9	TRBD1	once	TRBJ1-3	CASSLGTGPSGNTIYF	TGTGCCAGCAGCTTAGGGACAGGGCCCTCTGGAAACACCATATATTTT
TRBV7-8	NA	once	TRBJ1-2	CASSLGTDSFGYTF	TGTGCCAGCAGCTTAGGGACAGACAGTTTTGGCTACACCTTC
TRBV19	NA	NA	TRBJ2-2	CATRTDTGELFF	TGTGCCACTCGGACAGACACCGGGGAGCTGTTTTTT
TRBV19	NA	NA	TRBJ1-6	CASSMDRELNSPLHF	TGTGCCAGTAGTATGGATCGGGAACTTAATTCACCCCTCCACTTT
TRBV6-5	NA	NA	TRBJ2-3	CASSYSDSNTDTQYF	TGTGCCAGCAGTTACTCAGACAGTAACACAGATACGCAGTATTTT
TRBV5-1	NA	NA	TRBJ2-3	CASSLRGDTQYF	TGCGCCAGCAGCTTGAGGGGAGATACGCAGTATTTT
TRBV6-1	NA	NA	TRBJ1-1	CASSDTGWAEAFF	TGTGCCAGCAGTGACACAGGGTGGGCTGAAGCTTTCTTT
TRBV7-2	TRBD2	NA	TRBJ2-1	CASTSGLASYNEQFF	TGTGCCAGCACCTCGGGACTAGCTTCATACAATGAGCAGTTCTTC
TRBV19	NA	NA	TRBJ1-5	CASTRGLDSYSNQPQHF	TGTGCCAGTACCCGCGGGCTGGACAGTTATAGCAATCAGCCCCAGCATTTT
TRBV7-6	NA	once	TRBJ1-3	CASSPGLSGDTIYF	TGTGCCAGCAGCCCTGGCCTCTCTGGAGACACCATATATTTT
TRBV6-6	TRBD1	NA	TRBJ1-2	CASSPGGSYGYTF	TGTGCCAGCAGCCCAGGGGGGAGCTATGGCTACACCTTC
TRBV7-3	NA	NA	TRBJ2-1	CASSPYFASYNEQFF	TGTGCCAGCAGCCCCTACTTCGCATCCTACAATGAGCAGTTCTTC
TRBV11-3	NA	NA	TRBJ1-1	CASSRMGNTEAFF	TGTGCCAGCAGCCGAATGGGGAACACTGAAGCTTTCTTT
TRBV7-2	NA	NA	TRBJ2-1	CASSLVRNEQFF	TGTGCCAGCAGCTTAGTTCGGAATGAGCAGTTCTTC
TRBV11-3	NA	NA	TRBJ2-3	CASSSQVRDAPDTQYF	TGTGCCAGCAGCTCCCAAGTCCGGGACGCCCCAGATACGCAGTATTTT
TRBV5-6	NA	NA	TRBJ2-2	CASSLVVQTVTGELFF	TGTGCCAGCAGCTTGGTAGTTCAGACAGTAACCGGGGAGCTGTTTTTT
TRBV6-6	NA	NA	TRBJ1-4	CASSYGATNEKLFF	TGTGCCAGCAGTTACGGTGCAACTAATGAAAAACTGTTTTTT
TRBV5-4	TRBD1	NA	TRBJ1-2	CASSLAQGALGYTF	TGTGCCAGCAGCTTGGCACAGGGGGCGCTTGGCTACACCTTC
TRBV9	NA	once	TRBJ1-6	CASSGASSYNSPLHF	TGTGCCAGCAGCGGGGCGAGCTCCTATAATTCACCCCTCCACTTT
TRBV11-1	NA	NA	TRBJ2-4	CASSLEPGRTDIQYF	TGTGCCAGCAGCTTAGAGCCAGGGAGGACGGACATTCAGTACTTC
TRBV6-1	NA	once	TRBJ1-6	CASSEAGNSPLHF	TGTGCCAGCAGTGAAGCCGGTAATTCACCCCTCCACTTT
TRBV7-2	NA	NA	TRBJ1-6	CASSLKRGLLNSPLHF	TGTGCCAGCAGCTTAAAACGGGGCCTCCTTAATTCACCCCTCCACTTT
TRBV27	NA	NA	TRBJ2-2	CASFTGELFF	TGTGCCAGTTTCACCGGGGAGCTGTTTTTT
TRBV5-1	NA	NA	TRBJ2-3	CASSTGQPTDTQYF	TGCGCCAGCAGCACCGGACAGCCCACAGATACGCAGTATTTT